This passage covers 20 T cell receptor beta chains from one sample sequenced in a study of cytomegalovirus exposure and HLA in healthy donors (TCRdb year 2017). Library creation used the immunoSEQ multiplex PCR assay. A mixture of 60 forward primers for TCR Vbeta segments and 13 reverse primers for TCR Jbeta segments was used in the multiplex PCR. The source is immuneACCESS, and TCRdb retained only in-frame sequences with V and J called. Part of the clones is not carried over; for the studies checked, unresolved V genes explain less than half of this, and the remainder is unexplained. The sample table shows approximately 88,000 clones, and around three quarters are seen once. The ten largest clones represent approximately 5.1% of the sample. The sample comprised PBMCs. These receptors came from a man under 40 in good health and CMV-seropositive.

This clone was counted only a few times. This rearrangement joins TRBV7-2 to TRBJ1-1; 7 bases are shared with TRBD1. This CDR3 has 14 amino acids. Looked up from germline, CDR1 is SGHTA and CDR2 is FQGNSA. With 5 bases clipped from V and 3 bases from J, the junction kept 6 bases outside the gene matches. The CDR3, as DNA: TGTGCCAGCAGCATGGGACAGTCCTACACTGAAGCTTTCTTT. Translation: CASSMGQSYTEAFF.

This chain uses TRBV28 with TRBJ1-2, with 7 nucleotides matching TRBD1. V lost 2 bases to trimming and J lost 7 bases; unmatched junction nucleotides: 7. The CDR3 is 14 residues long. Per germline, CDR1 MDHEN and CDR2 SYDVKM. CDR3 DNA sequence: TGTGCCAGCAGTTTAAGACAGGGTAGCGGTGGCTACACCTTC. This gives the protein CASSLRQGSGGYTF.

Of note for this clone: This sample also contains other DNA sequences that code for the same CDR3. V gene TRBV28 combines with J gene TRBJ1-5, with D perhaps matching TRBD1 (5 bases). This CDR3 spans 14 amino acids. V shed 2 bases and J shed 2 bases, with 7 bases lying between them. Germline V CDR1 and CDR2: MDHEN, SYDVKM. CDR3 amino acids: CASSLGGGNQPQHF. CDR3 nucleotide sequence: TGTGCCAGCAGTTTAGGGGGGGGCAATCAGCCCCAGCATTTT. Complete variable domain (other parts from reference TRBV28 and TRBJ1-5): DVKVTQSSRYLVKRTGEKVFLECVQDMDHENMFWYRQDPGLGLRLIYFSYDVKMKEKGDIPEGYSVSREKKERFSLILESASTNQTSMYLCASSLGGGNQPQHFGDGTRLSIL.

The chain employs TRBV7-9 and TRBJ2-4; maybe TRBD2 (6 bases). Germline assignment: CDR1 SEHNR and CDR2 FQNEAQ (reference sequence). V was cut by 5 bases and J by 7 bases, with 12 bases left in between. The CDR3 totals 13 residues. CDR3 protein: CASSPLGRNIQYF. The CDR3 DNA reads as TGTGCCAGCAGCCCTCTGGGGAGGAACATTCAGTACTTC.

The chain is built from TRBV11-2 and TRBJ2-5; no firm D call. CDR3 length: 11 amino acids. The germline V gene has CDR1 SGHAT and CDR2 FQNNGV. V dropped 5 bases and J dropped 1 base, with 2 bases sitting between them. DNA of the CDR3: TGTGCCAGCAGCCTCCAAGAGACCCAGTACTTC. Its translation is CASSLQETQYF. The complete variable domain, with remaining parts taken from reference TRBV11-2 and TRBJ2-5, reads EAGVAQSPRYKIIEKRQSVAFWCNPISGHATLYWYQQILGQGPKLLIQFQNNGVVDDSQLPKDRFSAERLKGVDSTLKIQPAKLEDSAVYLCASSLQETQYFGPGTRLLVL.

The V call is TRBV9, the J call TRBJ2-3; TRBD2 matches at 8 bases. Looked up from germline, CDR1 is SGDLS and CDR2 is YYNGEE. V shed 2 bases, J shed 2 bases, and the junction held 4 bases outside the gene matches. The CDR3 runs to 15 residues. The CDR3 DNA reads as TGTGCCAGCAGCGTCCCGGGGGGGACCACAGATACGCAGTATTTT. Amino acid sequence: CASSVPGGTTDTQYF.

The chain links TRBV7-9 to TRBJ1-2; D remains unclear. Per the germline V gene, CDR1 is SEHNR and CDR2 is FQNEAQ (reference sequence). The CDR3 has 14 residues. V dropped 3 bases and J dropped 9 bases, with 17 bases sitting between them. In DNA form, the CDR3 reads TGTGCCAGCAGCTTCCCGGGTCAATCAACACGCTACACCTTC. Translated, it gives CASSFPGQSTRYTF.

The chain employs TRBV4-1 and TRBJ1-5, with 7 bases matching TRBD1. In germline, CDR1 is MGHRA, CDR2 YSYEKL. V shed 1 base and J 6 bases; nucleotides not matched to a gene: 6. The CDR3 contains 15 residues. CDR3 amino acids: CASSQADRVGQPQHF. DNA of the CDR3: TGCGCCAGCAGCCAAGCCGACAGGGTAGGTCAGCCCCAGCATTTT.

The chain combines TRBV4-1 with TRBJ1-5; D gene uncertain. V was shortened by 0 bases and J by 0 bases, with 9 bases between the two germline ends. Germline CDR1 MGHRA, CDR2 YSYEKL. This CDR3 contains 16 residues. CDR3 DNA: TGCGCCAGCAGCCAAGAACCGGGGAATAGCAATCAGCCCCAGCATTTT. The encoded protein is CASSQEPGNSNQPQHF.

This chain connects TRBV4-1 to TRBJ2-1, with 7 bases fitting TRBD2. This CDR3 spans 15 amino acids. The ends lost 4 bases at V and 10 bases at J; junction bases unmatched: 13. Germline CDR1 reads MGHRA; CDR2 reads YSYEKL. This chain's CDR3 is CASSRVAGALGEQFF. CDR3 in DNA: TGCGCCAGCAGCCGGGTAGCGGGCGCGCTAGGGGAGCAGTTCTTC.

V gene TRBV11-2 combines with J gene TRBJ2-7; D is undetermined. V lost 4 bases to trimming and J lost 0 bases, with 10 bases between them. This CDR3 contains 14 residues. Germline assignment: CDR1 SGHAT and CDR2 FQNNGV. The CDR3 region has the DNA TGTGCCAGCAGCTCTCAACCAGACTCCTACGAGCAGTACTTC. Protein: CASSSQPDSYEQYF.

The chain couples TRBV6-1 to TRBJ2-7, with 7 bases lining up with TRBD1. The CDR3 loop spans 15 amino acids. The J segment lost 7 bases and the V segment lost 7 bases, leaving 16 bases of the junction unmatched. Germline CDR1 MNHNS, CDR2 SASEGT. The DNA for the CDR3 is TGTGCCAGCAAGCCCGTCCGGGACAGCCTGCGGGAGCAGTACTTC. Its protein is CASKPVRDSLREQYF.

This rearrangement joins TRBV5-1 to TRBJ2-2; 8 nucleotides agree with TRBD1. The CDR3 consists of 16 residues. The J segment lost 5 bases and the V segment lost 1 base, leaving 7 bases of the junction unmatched. Germline V gives CDR1 SGHRS, CDR2 YFSETQ. The CDR3 bases are TGCGCCAGCAGCTTGACCGGGACAGGTTGGACCGGGGAGCTGTTTTTT. Protein: CASSLTGTGWTGELFF.

This clone was picked up one time. The chain joins TRBV18 to TRBJ2-7, with 7 nucleotides matching TRBD1. The CDR3 runs 14 residues. Trimming cost V 3 bases and J 1 base; bases outside gene matches: 3. Looked up from germline, CDR1 is KGHSH and CDR2 is LQKENI. The CDR3 is CASSPDRPSYEQYF. CDR3 DNA sequence: TGTGCCAGCTCACCGGACAGGCCGTCCTACGAGCAGTACTTC.

The chain combines TRBV5-6 with TRBJ2-6; 8 nucleotides line up with TRBD1. Germline V lookup: CDR1 SGHDT, CDR2 YYEEEE. This CDR3 is 17 amino acids long. V shed 5 bases, J shed 2 bases, and the junction held 9 bases outside the gene matches. This chain's CDR3 is CASRRTGLGPGANVLTF. CDR3 sequence (DNA): TGTGCCAGCAGACGGACAGGGCTAGGACCTGGGGCCAACGTCCTGACTTTC.

The chain couples TRBV21-1 to TRBJ1-3; TRBD1 reflects the table's D call only, with no check against the DNA. TRBV21-1 is a documented pseudogene. CDR3 length: 21 amino acids. CDR3 amino acids: CASSKVPSTTGQGHSGNTIYF. In DNA form, the CDR3 reads TGTGCCAGCAGCAAAGTTCCTTCCACAACGGGACAGGGACACTCTGGAAACACCATATATTTT.

The chain couples TRBV7-8 to TRBJ2-7; D call uncertain. The CDR3 covers 13 residues. Germline V gene sequence: CDR1 SGHVS, CDR2 FQNEAQ. V lost 5 bases and J 3 bases, leaving 11 bases between the germline ends. CDR3 in DNA: TGTGCCAGCAGCATTAACAGAGTCTACGAGCAGTACGTC. It specifies CASSINRVYEQYV.

The chain combines TRBV19 with TRBJ1-5, with D perhaps matching TRBD1 (6 bases). Trimming removed 8 bases from V and 2 bases from J, with 22 bases in between. CDR3 size: 17 residues. Germline assignment: CDR1 LNHDA and CDR2 SQIVND (reference sequence). The CDR3 reads CASRLQGFGTGNQPQHF. The CDR3 bases are TGTGCCAGTCGCCTACAGGGTTTCGGGACGGGCAATCAGCCCCAGCATTTT.

The CDR3 loop reads CSAGTGGPEAFF. The CDR3 coding sequence is TGCAGCGCCGGGACAGGGGGCCCTGAAGCTTTCTTT. The chain carries TRBV29-1 and TRBJ1-1; 12 bases agree with TRBD1. After removal of 7 bases from V and 6 bases from J, the junction contained 3 bases not matched to a gene. The CDR3 loop spans 12 amino acids. Per germline, CDR1 SQVTM and CDR2 ANQGSEA. Variable domain in full (rest from reference TRBV29-1 and TRBJ1-1): SAVISQKPSRDICQRGTSLTIQCQVDSQVTMMFWYRQQPGQSLTLIATANQGSEATYESGFVIDKFPISRPNLTFSTLTVSNMSPEDSSIYLCSAGTGGPEAFFGQGTRLTVV.

The rearrangement uses TRBV19 and TRBJ2-7, with TRBD1 as a possible D gene (6 bases). Deletions cut 4 bases from V and 5 bases from J, with 18 bases between. CDR1 LNHDA and CDR2 SQIVND come from the germline V gene (reference sequence). The CDR3 is made up of 15 amino acids. The CDR3 sequence: CASSTGHQTNHEQYF. CDR3 DNA sequence: TGTGCCAGTAGTACGGGACACCAAACAAACCACGAGCAGTACTTC.